This T cell receptor beta chain was recovered during a study of OX40 agonist ivuxolimab in advanced cancers. Across the whole study: The study gave patients intravenous ivuxolimab at 0.01 to 10 mg/kg every 2 weeks. Hepatocellular carcinoma, melanoma, renal cell or head and neck cancer was diagnosed in the dose-escalation patients.

As to this clone: Its antigen is unknown.

Only in-frame clones appear in the TCRdb table, and some are missing; sequencing was by immunoSEQ multiplex PCR. This sample yields roughly 80,000 clones, of which around four fifths are seen a single time; around 2% belongs to the top ten. Trimming removed 3 bases from V and 6 bases from J, with 12 bases in between. CDR3 length equals 15 residues. Looked up from germline, CDR1 is PRHDT and CDR2 is FYEKMQ (reference sequence). Notes on the study in general: Doses of 0.1 to 3.0 mg/kg were accompanied by clonal expansion of CD4+ and CD8+ blood T cells by week 6.

V usage is TRBV13 and J usage is TRBJ1-6, with D possibly TRBD1 on 5 matching bases. The TCR was taken from an adult with an advanced solid tumor such as melanoma, head and neck, liver or kidney cancer. This sample comprised CD4+ or CD8+ T cells sorted from blood, obtained in a trial of the OX40 agonist ivuxolimab. In DNA, the CDR3 is TGTGCCAGCAGCTTGACGGGGGAACGTAATTCACCCCTCCACTTT. It codes for CASSLTGERNSPLHF.